This is a list of T cell receptor beta chains from one sample in a study of T cells in tumors after PD-1 blockade. Libraries were prepared by immunoSEQ multiplex PCR; TCRdb keeps only in-frame clonotypes and omits some of them. The data hold around 51,000 clones, with roughly 80% observed a single time. The sequenced sample was PBMCs, obtained before anti-PD-1 treatment. These receptors came from a human donor with basal cell carcinoma. The CDR3 runs from the conserved cysteine through the conserved F or W. D genes are given only for firm matches. Clone size is stated in some rows and not others, as once, few, many or a class when expanded.

V gene: TRBV5-1
CDR3 length: 15
clone size: NA
J gene: TRBJ2-7
D gene: NA
CDR3 protein: CASSPTGTRKNEQYF
CDR3 DNA: TGCGCCAGCAGCCCGACCGGGACAAGAAAGAACGAGCAGTACTTC

V gene: TRBV5-1
CDR3 length: 12
clone size: NA
J gene: TRBJ1-2
D gene: NA
CDR3 protein: CASSLDSLRDHF
CDR3 DNA: TGCGCCAGCAGCTTGGACAGTCTCCGGGATCATTTT

V gene: TRBV18
CDR3 length: 15
clone size: NA
J gene: TRBJ2-7
D gene: TRBD2
CDR3 protein: CASSQTSGGAYEQYF
CDR3 DNA: TGTGCCAGCTCGCAGACTAGCGGGGGGGCCTACGAGCAGTACTTC

V gene: TRBV6-6
CDR3 length: 15
clone size: NA
J gene: TRBJ1-1
D gene: NA
CDR3 protein: CASSSADGWNTEAFF
CDR3 DNA: TGTGCCAGCAGTTCCGCAGACGGATGGAACACTGAAGCTTTCTTT

V gene: TRBV6-6
CDR3 length: 13
clone size: NA
J gene: TRBJ1-1
D gene: TRBD1
CDR3 protein: CASSDRGDTEAFF
CDR3 DNA: TGTGCCAGCAGCGACAGGGGAGACACTGAAGCTTTCTTT

V gene: TRBV5-1
CDR3 length: 11
clone size: NA
J gene: TRBJ1-2
D gene: NA
CDR3 protein: CASSLGAGYTF
CDR3 DNA: TGCGCCAGCAGCTTGGGCGCCGGCTACACCTTC

V gene: TRBV7-9
CDR3 length: 15
clone size: NA
J gene: TRBJ2-3
D gene: TRBD1
CDR3 protein: CASSATGGGTDTQYF
CDR3 DNA: TGTGCCAGCAGCGCAACAGGGGGCGGCACAGATACGCAGTATTTT

V gene: TRBV30
CDR3 length: 15
clone size: NA
J gene: TRBJ1-3
D gene: NA
CDR3 protein: CAWMAASLGGNTIYF
CDR3 DNA: TGTGCCTGGATGGCGGCCAGCCTGGGGGGAAACACCATATATTTT

V gene: TRBV2
CDR3 length: 12
clone size: NA
J gene: TRBJ2-3
D gene: NA
CDR3 protein: CASSAFTDTQYF
CDR3 DNA: TGTGCCAGCAGTGCCTTCACAGATACGCAGTATTTT

V gene: TRBV6-1
CDR3 length: 15
clone size: NA
J gene: TRBJ2-3
D gene: NA
CDR3 protein: CASSELGRFSEGQYF
CDR3 DNA: TGTGCCAGCAGTGAACTGGGCAGGTTCTCAGAGGGGCAGTATTTT

V gene: TRBV30
CDR3 length: 11
clone size: NA
J gene: TRBJ2-7
D gene: NA
CDR3 protein: CAWSVSGEQYF
CDR3 DNA: TGTGCCTGGAGTGTCAGTGGAGAGCAGTACTTC

V gene: TRBV3-1/TRBV3-2
CDR3 length: 12
clone size: few
J gene: TRBJ2-1
D gene: TRBD1
CDR3 protein: CASSHQGDEQFF
CDR3 DNA: TGTGCCAGCAGCCATCAGGGGGATGAGCAGTTCTTC

V gene: TRBV5-1
CDR3 length: 15
clone size: NA
J gene: TRBJ2-5
D gene: TRBD2
CDR3 protein: CASSPLGGGQETQYF
CDR3 DNA: TGCGCCAGCAGCCCGTTGGGGGGGGGTCAAGAGACCCAGTACTTC

V gene: TRBV28
CDR3 length: 18
clone size: NA
J gene: TRBJ2-2
D gene: NA
CDR3 protein: CASSLVTLLTQNTGELFF
CDR3 DNA: TGTGCCAGCAGTTTAGTCACCCTTTTGACCCAGAACACCGGGGAGCTGTTTTTT

V gene: TRBV7-9
CDR3 length: 17
clone size: NA
J gene: TRBJ2-2
D gene: NA
CDR3 protein: CASSDTRGPPSARELFF
CDR3 DNA: TGTGCCAGCAGTGACACGAGGGGACCTCCCTCAGCGAGGGAGCTGTTTTTT

V gene: TRBV6-2/TRBV6-3
CDR3 length: 15
clone size: NA
J gene: TRBJ2-1
D gene: TRBD2
CDR3 protein: CASSWTSGDYNEQFF
CDR3 DNA: TGTGCCAGCAGCTGGACTAGCGGGGACTACAATGAGCAGTTCTTC

V gene: TRBV6-5
CDR3 length: 13
clone size: NA
J gene: TRBJ1-6
D gene: NA
CDR3 protein: CASSPDGRSPLHF
CDR3 DNA: TGTGCCAGCAGCCCGGACGGCCGCTCACCCCTCCACTTT

V gene: TRBV10-3
CDR3 length: 15
clone size: NA
J gene: TRBJ2-7
D gene: NA
CDR3 protein: CAISSRDGASYEQYF
CDR3 DNA: TGTGCCATTTCGTCCCGGGACGGGGCTTCCTACGAGCAGTACTTC

V gene: TRBV5-5
CDR3 length: 13
clone size: NA
J gene: TRBJ2-5
D gene: NA
CDR3 protein: CASSLSGVKTQYF
CDR3 DNA: TGTGCCAGCAGCTTGTCAGGGGTGAAGACCCAGTACTTC

V gene: TRBV5-1
CDR3 length: 15
clone size: NA
J gene: TRBJ2-7
D gene: TRBD1
CDR3 protein: CASSLPRTGQNEQYF
CDR3 DNA: TGCGCCAGCAGCTTGCCACGGACAGGGCAGAACGAGCAGTACTTC

V gene: TRBV30
CDR3 length: 12
clone size: NA
J gene: TRBJ1-1
D gene: NA
CDR3 protein: CAWSVQKGAAFF
CDR3 DNA: TGTGCCTGGAGTGTACAAAAGGGAGCAGCTTTCTTT

V gene: TRBV5-6
CDR3 length: 13
clone size: NA
J gene: TRBJ1-5
D gene: NA
CDR3 protein: CASSLEGTQPQHF
CDR3 DNA: TGTGCCAGCAGCTTGGAAGGGACTCAGCCCCAGCATTTT

V gene: TRBV14
CDR3 length: 16
clone size: NA
J gene: TRBJ1-2
D gene: NA
CDR3 protein: CASSQGRTSGYYGYTF
CDR3 DNA: TGTGCCAGCAGCCAAGGGAGGACGTCGGGGTACTATGGCTACACCTTC

V gene: TRBV5-1
CDR3 length: 15
clone size: NA
J gene: TRBJ1-1
D gene: NA
CDR3 protein: CASSLQTGGRTEAFF
CDR3 DNA: TGCGCCAGCAGCCTCCAGACAGGAGGTAGAACTGAAGCTTTCTTT

V gene: TRBV5-1
CDR3 length: 16
clone size: few
J gene: TRBJ1-1
D gene: NA
CDR3 protein: CASSPRPSGMNTEAFF
CDR3 DNA: TGCGCCAGCAGCCCGCGACCGAGCGGCATGAACACTGAAGCTTTCTTT

V gene: TRBV28
CDR3 length: 13
clone size: NA
J gene: TRBJ2-2
D gene: NA
CDR3 protein: CASEGTNTGELFF
CDR3 DNA: TGTGCCAGCGAGGGAACGAACACCGGGGAGCTGTTTTTT